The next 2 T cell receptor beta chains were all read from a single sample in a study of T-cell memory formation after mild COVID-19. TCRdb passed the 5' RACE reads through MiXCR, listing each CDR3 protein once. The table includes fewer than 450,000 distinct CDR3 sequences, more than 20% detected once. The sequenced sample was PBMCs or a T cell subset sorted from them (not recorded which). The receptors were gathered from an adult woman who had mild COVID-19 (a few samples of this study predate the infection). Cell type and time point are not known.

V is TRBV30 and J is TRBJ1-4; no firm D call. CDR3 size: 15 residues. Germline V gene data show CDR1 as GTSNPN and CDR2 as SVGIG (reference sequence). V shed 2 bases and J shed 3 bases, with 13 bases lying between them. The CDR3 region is CAWSRKGLANEKLFF. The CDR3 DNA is TGTGCCTGGAGTCGGAAGGGTCTGGCTAATGAAAAACTGTTTTTT.

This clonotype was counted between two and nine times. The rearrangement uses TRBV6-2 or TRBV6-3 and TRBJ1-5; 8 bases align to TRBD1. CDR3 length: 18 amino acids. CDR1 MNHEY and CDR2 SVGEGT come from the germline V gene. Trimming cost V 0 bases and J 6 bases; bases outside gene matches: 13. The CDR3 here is CASSYSGFGQGASQPQHF. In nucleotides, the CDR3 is TGTGCCAGCAGTTACTCCGGGTTCGGCCAGGGGGCGAGTCAGCCCCAGCATTTT.